This T cell receptor beta chain emerged from a study of T cell responses to AZD1222 COVID-19 vaccine. This clone was counted a few times. Its matching antigen is unknown. Study-wide results and limits: Distributed over spike, vaccine-associated CD4 TCRs predominated at 160-218 and 743-854. It should be noted that donors were predominantly white British and more often female, and clonal diversity was possibly underestimated. Among those given AZD1222, only 6 or 7 were seropositive at baseline. Compared with day 0, the breadth and depth of the Spike-specific TCR repertoire rose significantly after two doses of AZD1222.

The assay was immunoSEQ multiplex PCR, and TCRdb's table has in-frame clones only and misses some. The sample consists of approximately 100,000 clones, approximately 88% of them appearing once. The sequencing here drew on peripheral blood, taken on day 0 of AZD1222 vaccination. The receptor was isolated from an adult in good health.

The CDR3, as DNA: TGTGCCAGTAGTCTCGGGTCCCCCTATGAGCAGTTCTTC. This codes for CASSLGSPYEQFF. The chain recombines TRBV19 with TRBJ2-1, with unresolved D. The CDR3 spans 13 residues. Trimming took off 5 bases at V and 8 bases at J, with 13 bases between the two ends. CDR1 and CDR2 (germline): LNHDA, SQIVND (reference sequence).